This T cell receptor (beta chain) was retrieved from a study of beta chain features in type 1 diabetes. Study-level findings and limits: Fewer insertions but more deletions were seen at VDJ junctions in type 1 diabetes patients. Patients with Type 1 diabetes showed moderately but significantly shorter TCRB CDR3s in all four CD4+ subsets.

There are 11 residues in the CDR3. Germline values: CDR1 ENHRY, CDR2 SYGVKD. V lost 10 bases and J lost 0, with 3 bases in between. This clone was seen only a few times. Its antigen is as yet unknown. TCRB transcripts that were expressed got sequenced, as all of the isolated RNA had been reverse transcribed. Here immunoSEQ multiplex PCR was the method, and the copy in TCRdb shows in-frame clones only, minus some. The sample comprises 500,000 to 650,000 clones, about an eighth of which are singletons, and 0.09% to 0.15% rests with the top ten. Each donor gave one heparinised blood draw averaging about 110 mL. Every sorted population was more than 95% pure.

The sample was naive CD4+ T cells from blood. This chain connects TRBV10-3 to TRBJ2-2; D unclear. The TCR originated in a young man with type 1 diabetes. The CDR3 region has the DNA TGTGCCACCTCGAACACCGGGGAGCTGTTTTTT. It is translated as CATSNTGELFF.